The clone carrying this T cell receptor beta chain has only one observation. Those enrolled in Seattle joined during active infection and were followed longitudinally afterward. The data stem from a study of blood T cell repertoires in COVID-19. Study background: The cDNA or gDNA used as material had been derived from T cells, B-cell-depleted T cells, or PBMCs.

Profiled with immunoSEQ multiplex PCR; TCRdb holds only in-frame clones, not every one. The sample records some 350,000 clones, 70% to 90% being singletons. V was cut by 7 bases and J by 0 bases, with 8 bases left in between. Germline CDR1 SNHLY, CDR2 FYNNEI. The CDR3 runs to 13 residues. The sequencing input was peripheral blood. The chain is built from TRBV2 and TRBJ2-3; D is perhaps TRBD1 (5 bases). This TCR derives from a woman aged 30 to 39 with COVID-19, enrolled during active disease. The CDR3 reads CASTAGSTDTQYF. The CDR3 coding sequence is TGTGCCAGCACGGCAGGGAGCACAGATACGCAGTATTTT. Complete variable domain (other parts from reference TRBV2 and TRBJ2-3): EPEVTQTPSHQVTQMGQEVILRCVPISNHLYFYWYRQILGQKVEFLVSFYNNEISEKSEIFDDQFSVERPDGSNFTLKIRSTKLEDSAMYFCASTAGSTDTQYFGPGTRLTVL.